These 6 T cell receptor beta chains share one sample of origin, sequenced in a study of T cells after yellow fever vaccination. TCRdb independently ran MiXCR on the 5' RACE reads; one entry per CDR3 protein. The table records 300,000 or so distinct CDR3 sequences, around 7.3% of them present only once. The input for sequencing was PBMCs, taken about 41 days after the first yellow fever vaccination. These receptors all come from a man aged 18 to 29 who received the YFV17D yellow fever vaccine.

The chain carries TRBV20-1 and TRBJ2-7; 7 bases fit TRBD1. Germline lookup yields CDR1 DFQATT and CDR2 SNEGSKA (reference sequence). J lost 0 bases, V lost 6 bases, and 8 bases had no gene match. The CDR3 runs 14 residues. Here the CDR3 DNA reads TGCAGTGCGCGAGGGACAGAGAGCTCCTACGAGCAGTACTTC. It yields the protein CSARGTESSYEQYF.

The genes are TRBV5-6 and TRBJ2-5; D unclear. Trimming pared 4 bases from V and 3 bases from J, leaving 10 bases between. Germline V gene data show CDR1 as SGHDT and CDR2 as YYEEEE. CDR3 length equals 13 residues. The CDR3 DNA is TGTGCCAGCAGCCCACTATTTGAAGAGACCCAGTACTTC. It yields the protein CASSPLFEETQYF.

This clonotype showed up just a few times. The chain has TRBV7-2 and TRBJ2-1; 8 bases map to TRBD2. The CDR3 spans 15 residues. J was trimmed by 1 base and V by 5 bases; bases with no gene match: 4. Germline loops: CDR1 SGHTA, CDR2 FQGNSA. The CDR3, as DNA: TGTGCCAGCAGCGCATTAGCGGGGTCCTACAATGAGCAGTTCTTC. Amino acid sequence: CASSALAGSYNEQFF.

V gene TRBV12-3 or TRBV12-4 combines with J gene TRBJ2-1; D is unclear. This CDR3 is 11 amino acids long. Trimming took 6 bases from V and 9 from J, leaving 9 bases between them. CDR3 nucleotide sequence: TGTGCCAGCAGCATAAGGCTTGAGCAGTTCTTC. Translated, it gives CASSIRLEQFF.

CDR3 in amino acids: CASSRSPGDTQYF. Written as DNA, the CDR3 is TGTGCCAGCAGTCGAAGCCCTGGTGATACGCAGTATTTT. The rearrangement joins TRBV12-3 or TRBV12-4 to TRBJ2-3; D is unclear. Deletions cut 5 bases from V and 6 bases from J, with 12 bases between. CDR3 length: 13 amino acids.

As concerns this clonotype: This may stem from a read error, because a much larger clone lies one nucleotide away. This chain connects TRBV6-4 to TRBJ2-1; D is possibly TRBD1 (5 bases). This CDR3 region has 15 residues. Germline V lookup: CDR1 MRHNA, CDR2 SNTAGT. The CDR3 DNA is TGTGCCAGCTGTGACTCAGGGCGCTCCTACAATGAGCAGTTCTTC. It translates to CASCDSGRSYNEQFF.